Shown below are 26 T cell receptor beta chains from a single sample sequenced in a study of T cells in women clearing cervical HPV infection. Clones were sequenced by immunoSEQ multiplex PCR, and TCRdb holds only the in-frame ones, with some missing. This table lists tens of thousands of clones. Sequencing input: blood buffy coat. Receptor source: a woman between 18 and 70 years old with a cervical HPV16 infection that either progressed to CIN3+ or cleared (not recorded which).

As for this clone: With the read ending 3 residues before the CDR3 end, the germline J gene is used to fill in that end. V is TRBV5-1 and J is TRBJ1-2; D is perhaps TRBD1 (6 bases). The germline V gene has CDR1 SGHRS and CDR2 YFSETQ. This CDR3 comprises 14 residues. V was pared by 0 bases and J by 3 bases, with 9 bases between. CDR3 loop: CASSLDRVYYGYTF. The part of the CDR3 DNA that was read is TGCGCCAGCAGCTTGGACAGGGTTTACTATGGC.

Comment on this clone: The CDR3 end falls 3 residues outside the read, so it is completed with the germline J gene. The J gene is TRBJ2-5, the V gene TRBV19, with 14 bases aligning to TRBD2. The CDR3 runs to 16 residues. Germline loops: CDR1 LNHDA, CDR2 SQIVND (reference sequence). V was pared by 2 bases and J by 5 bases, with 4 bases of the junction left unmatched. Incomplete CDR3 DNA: TGTGCCAGTAGTATACGAAGACTAGCGGGGGGGGAGACC. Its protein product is CASSIRRLAGGET. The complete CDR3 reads CASSIRRLAGGETQYF. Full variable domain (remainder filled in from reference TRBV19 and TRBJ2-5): DGGITQSPKYLFRKEGQNVTLSCEQNLNHDAMYWYRQDPGQGLRLIYYSQIVNDFQKGDIAEGYSVSREKKESFPLTVTSAQKNPTAFYLCASSIRRLAGGETQYFGPGTRLLVL.

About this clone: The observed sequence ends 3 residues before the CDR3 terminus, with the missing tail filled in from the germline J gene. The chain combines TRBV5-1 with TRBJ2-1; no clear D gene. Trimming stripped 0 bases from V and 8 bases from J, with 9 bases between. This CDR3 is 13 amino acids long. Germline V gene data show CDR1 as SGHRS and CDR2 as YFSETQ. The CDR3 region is CASSLVGRDEQFF. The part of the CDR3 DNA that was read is TGCGCCAGCAGCTTGGTGGGTCGGGATGAG.

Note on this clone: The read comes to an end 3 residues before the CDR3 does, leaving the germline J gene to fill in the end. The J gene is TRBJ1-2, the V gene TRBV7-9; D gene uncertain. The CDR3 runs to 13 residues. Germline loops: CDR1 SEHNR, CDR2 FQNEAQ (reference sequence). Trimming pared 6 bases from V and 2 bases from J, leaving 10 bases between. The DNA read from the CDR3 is TGTGCCAGCAGGCACACAGTAAACTATGGC. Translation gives CASRHTVNYG. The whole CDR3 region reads CASRHTVNYGYTF.

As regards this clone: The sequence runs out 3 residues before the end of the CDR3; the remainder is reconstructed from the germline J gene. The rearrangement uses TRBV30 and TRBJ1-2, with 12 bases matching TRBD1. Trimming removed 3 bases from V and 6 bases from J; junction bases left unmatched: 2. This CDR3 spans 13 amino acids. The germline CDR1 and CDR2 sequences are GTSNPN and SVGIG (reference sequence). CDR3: CAWRGQGAHGYTF. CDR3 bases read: TGTGCCTGGAGGGGACAGGGGGCACATGGC.

The sequenced CDR3 bases are TGTGCCAGCAGCTTAGACGTGCGTGAG. Protein sequence: CASSLDVRE. The entire CDR3 sequence reads CASSLDVREQFF. The V and J genes are TRBV7-2 and TRBJ2-1; D is unresolved. The CDR3 is cut off 3 residues early in the read; its end comes from the germline J gene. The CDR3 has 12 amino acids. Germline V CDR1 and CDR2: SGHTA, FQGNSA. With 1 base removed from V and 9 bases from J, the gap between germline ends came to 7 bases.

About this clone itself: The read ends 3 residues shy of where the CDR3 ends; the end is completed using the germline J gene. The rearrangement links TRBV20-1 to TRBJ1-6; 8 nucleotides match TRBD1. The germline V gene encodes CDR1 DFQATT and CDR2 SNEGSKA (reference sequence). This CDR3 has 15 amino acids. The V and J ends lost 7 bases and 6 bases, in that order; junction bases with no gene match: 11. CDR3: CSVPYQGARNSPLHF. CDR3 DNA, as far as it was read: TGCAGTGTTCCGTATCAGGGGGCGCGTAATTCACCC.

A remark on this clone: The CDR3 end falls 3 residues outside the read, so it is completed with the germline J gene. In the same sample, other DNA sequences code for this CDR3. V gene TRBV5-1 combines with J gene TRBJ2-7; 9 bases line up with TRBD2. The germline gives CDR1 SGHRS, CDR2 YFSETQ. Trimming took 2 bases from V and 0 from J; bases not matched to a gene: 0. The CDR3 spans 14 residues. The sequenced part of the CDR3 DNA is TGCGCCAGCAGCTTAGCGGGAGGCTCCTACGAG. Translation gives CASSLAGGSYE. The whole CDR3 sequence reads CASSLAGGSYEQYF.

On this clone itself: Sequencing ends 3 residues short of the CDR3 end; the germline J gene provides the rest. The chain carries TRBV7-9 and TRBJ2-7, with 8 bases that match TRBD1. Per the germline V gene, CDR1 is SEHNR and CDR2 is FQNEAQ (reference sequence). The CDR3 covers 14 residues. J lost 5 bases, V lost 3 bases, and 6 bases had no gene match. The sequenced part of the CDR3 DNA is TGTGCCAGCAGCTTCCGGAACAGGGGGGACGAG. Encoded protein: CASSFRNRGDE. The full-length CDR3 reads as CASSFRNRGDEQYF.

The covered CDR3 bases are TGTGCCAGCAGTTTTTCCGGGACAGGGACCGGG. Its translation is CASSFSGTGTG. The full CDR3 protein reads CASSFSGTGTGAFF. The chain joins TRBV7-2 to TRBJ1-1; 9 positions match TRBD1. Read coverage stops 3 residues before the CDR3 terminus; the germline J gene supplies the remainder. Germline values: CDR1 SGHTA, CDR2 FQGNSA. This CDR3 is 14 amino acids long.

The sequenced part of the CDR3 DNA is TGTGCCAGTAGTCCGACAGCCGGCAATGAG. Translating it yields CASSPTAGNE. The entire CDR3 sequence reads CASSPTAGNEQFF. V usage is TRBV19 and J usage is TRBJ2-1; a possible D gene is TRBD1 (5 bases). The CDR3 end falls 3 residues outside the read, so it is completed with the germline J gene. Germline V gives CDR1 LNHDA, CDR2 SQIVND (reference sequence). V lost 5 bases to trimming and J lost 6 bases, with 11 bases between them. This CDR3 is built from 13 residues. The full variable domain, completed using reference TRBV19 and TRBJ2-1, is DGGITQSPKYLFRKEGQNVTLSCEQNLNHDAMYWYRQDPGQGLRLIYYSQIVNDFQKGDIAEGYSVSREKKESFPLTVTSAQKNPTAFYLCASSPTAGNEQFFGPGTRLTVL.

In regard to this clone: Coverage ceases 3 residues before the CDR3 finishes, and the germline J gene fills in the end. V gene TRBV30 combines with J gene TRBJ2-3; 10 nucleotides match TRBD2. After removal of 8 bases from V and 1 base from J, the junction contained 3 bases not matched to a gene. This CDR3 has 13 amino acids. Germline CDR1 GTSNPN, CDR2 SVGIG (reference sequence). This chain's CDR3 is CARGTSGTDTQYF. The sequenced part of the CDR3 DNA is TGTGCCAGGGGGACTAGCGGCACAGATACG.

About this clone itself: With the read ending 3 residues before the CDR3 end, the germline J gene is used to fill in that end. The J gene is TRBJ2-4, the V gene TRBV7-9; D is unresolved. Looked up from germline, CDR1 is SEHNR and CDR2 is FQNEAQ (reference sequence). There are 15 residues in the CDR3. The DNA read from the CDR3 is TGTGCCAGCAGCCTAGGTGGCGGAACCAATCAGCCT. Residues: CASSLGGGTNQP. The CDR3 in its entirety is CASSLGGGTNQPQYF.

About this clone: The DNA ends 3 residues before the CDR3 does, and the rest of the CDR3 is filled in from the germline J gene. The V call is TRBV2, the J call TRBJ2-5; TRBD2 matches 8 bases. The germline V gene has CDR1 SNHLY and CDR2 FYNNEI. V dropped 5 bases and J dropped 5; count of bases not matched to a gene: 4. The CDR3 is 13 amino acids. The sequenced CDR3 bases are TGTGCCAGCAGTTCGGGACTAGGGGAGACC. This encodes CASSSGLGET. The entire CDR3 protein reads CASSSGLGETQYF.

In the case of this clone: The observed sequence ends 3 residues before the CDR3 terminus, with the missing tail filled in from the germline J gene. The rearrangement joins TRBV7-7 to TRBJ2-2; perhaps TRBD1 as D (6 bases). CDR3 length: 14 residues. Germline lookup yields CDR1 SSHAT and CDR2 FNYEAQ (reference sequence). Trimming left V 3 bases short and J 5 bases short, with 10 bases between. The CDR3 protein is CASSFSGETGELFF. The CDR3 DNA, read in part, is TGTGCCAGCAGCTTCTCAGGGGAAACCGGGGAG. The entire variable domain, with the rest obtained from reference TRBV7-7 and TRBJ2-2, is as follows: GAGVSQSPRYKVTKRGQDVTLRCDPISSHATLYWYQQALGQGPEFLTYFNYEAQPDKSGLPSDRFSAERPEGSISTLTIQRTEQRDSAMYRCASSFSGETGELFFGEGSRLTVL.

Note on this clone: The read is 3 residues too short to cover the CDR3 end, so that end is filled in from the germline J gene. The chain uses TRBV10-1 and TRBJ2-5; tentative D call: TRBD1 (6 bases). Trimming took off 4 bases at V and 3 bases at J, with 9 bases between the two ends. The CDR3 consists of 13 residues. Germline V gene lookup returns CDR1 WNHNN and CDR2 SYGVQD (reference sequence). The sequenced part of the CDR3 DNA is TGCGCCAGCAGTGCGGACAGCGAAGAGACC. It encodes CASSADSEET. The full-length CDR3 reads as CASSADSEETQYF.

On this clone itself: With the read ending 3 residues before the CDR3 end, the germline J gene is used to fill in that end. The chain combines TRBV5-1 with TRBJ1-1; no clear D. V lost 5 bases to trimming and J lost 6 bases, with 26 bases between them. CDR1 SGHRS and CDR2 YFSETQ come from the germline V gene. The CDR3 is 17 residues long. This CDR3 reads CASSLTLGGLGKSEAFF. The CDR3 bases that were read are TGCGCCAGCAGTCTAACCTTAGGCGGGTTGGGGAAGTCTGAA.

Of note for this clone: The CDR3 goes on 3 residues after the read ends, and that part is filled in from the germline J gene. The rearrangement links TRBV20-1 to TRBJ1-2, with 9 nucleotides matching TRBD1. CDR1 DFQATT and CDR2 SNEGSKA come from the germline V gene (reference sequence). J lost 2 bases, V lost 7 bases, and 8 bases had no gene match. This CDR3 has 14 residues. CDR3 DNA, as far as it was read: TGCAGTGGTCAACAGGGGGCCCCGAACTATGGC. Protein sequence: CSGQQGAPNYG. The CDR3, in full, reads CSGQQGAPNYGYTF.

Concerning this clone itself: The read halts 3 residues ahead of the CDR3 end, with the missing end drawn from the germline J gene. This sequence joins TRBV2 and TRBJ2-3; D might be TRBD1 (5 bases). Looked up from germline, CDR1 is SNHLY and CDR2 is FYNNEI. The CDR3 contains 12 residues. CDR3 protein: CASSERGKTQYF. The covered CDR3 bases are TGTGCCAGCAGTGAAAGGGGCAAGACG.

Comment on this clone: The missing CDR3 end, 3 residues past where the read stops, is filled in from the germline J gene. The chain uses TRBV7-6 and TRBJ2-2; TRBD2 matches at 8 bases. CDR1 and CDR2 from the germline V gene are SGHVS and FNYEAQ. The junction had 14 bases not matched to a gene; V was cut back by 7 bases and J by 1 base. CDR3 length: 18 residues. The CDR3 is CASTQAPSGGQNTGELFF. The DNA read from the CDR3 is TGTGCCAGCACTCAAGCCCCAAGCGGGGGCCAGAACACCGGGGAG. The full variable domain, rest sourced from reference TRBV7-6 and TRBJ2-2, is GAGVSQSPRYKVTKRGQDVALRCDPISGHVSLYWYRQALGQGPEFLTYFNYEAQQDKSGLPNDRFSAERPEGSISTLTIQRTEQRDSAMYRCASTQAPSGGQNTGELFFGEGSRLTVL.

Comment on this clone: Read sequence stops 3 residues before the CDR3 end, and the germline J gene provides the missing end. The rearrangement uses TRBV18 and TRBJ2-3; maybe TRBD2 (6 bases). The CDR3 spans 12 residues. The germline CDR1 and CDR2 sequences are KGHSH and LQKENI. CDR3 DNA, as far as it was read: TGTGCCAGCTCGCTCAGGGAGGAGACG. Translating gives CASSLREET. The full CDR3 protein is CASSLREETQYF.

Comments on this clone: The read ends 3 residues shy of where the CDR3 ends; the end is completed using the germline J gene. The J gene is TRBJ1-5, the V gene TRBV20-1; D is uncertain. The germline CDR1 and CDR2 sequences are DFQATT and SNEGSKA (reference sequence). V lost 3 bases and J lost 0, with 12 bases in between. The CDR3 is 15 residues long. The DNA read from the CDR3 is TGCAGTGCTAGCCCCCTAACGGGTAGCAATCAGCCC. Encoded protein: CSASPLTGSNQP. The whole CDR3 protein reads CSASPLTGSNQPQHF.

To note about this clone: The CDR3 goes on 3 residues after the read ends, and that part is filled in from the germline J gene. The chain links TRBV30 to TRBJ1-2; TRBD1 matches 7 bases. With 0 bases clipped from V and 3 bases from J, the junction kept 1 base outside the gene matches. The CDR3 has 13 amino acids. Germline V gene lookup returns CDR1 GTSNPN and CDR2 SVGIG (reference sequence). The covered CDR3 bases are TGTGCCTGGAGTGTAGACAGGGACTATGGC. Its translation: CAWSVDRDYG. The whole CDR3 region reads CAWSVDRDYGYTF. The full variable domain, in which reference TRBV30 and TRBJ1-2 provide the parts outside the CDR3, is SQTIHQWPATLVQPVGSPLSLECTVEGTSNPNLYWYRQAAGRGLQLLFYSVGIGQISSEVPQNLSASRPQDRQFILSSKKLLLSDSGFYLCAWSVDRDYGYTFGSGTRLTVV.

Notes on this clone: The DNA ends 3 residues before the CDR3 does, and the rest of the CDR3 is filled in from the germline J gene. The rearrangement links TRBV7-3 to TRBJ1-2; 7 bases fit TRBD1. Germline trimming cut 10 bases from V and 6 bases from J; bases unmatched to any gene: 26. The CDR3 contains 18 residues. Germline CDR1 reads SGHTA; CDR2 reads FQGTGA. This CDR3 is CANRPSLTGEELMDGYTF. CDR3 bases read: TGTGCCAACCGGCCCTCCCTTACAGGGGAAGAATTAATGGATGGC.

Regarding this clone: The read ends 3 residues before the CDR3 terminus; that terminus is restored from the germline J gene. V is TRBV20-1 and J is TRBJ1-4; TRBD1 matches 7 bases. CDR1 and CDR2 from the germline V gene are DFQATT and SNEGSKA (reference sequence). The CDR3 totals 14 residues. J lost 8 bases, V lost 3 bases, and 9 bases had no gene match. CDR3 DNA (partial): TGCAGTGCTAGGGAGACAGGGTCGAAGGAAAAA. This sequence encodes CSARETGSKEK. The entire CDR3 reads CSARETGSKEKLFF.

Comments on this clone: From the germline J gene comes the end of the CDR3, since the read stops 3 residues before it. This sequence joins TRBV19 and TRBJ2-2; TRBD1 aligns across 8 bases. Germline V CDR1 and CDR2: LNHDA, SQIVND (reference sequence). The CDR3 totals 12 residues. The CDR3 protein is CASTDREEKLFF. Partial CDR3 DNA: TGTGCCAGTACGGACAGGGAGGAGAAG.